This T cell receptor (beta chain) was recorded in a study of cytomegalovirus exposure and HLA in healthy donors. Per germline, CDR1 SGHKS and CDR2 YYEKEE (reference sequence). V lost 4 bases and J 3 bases, leaving 22 bases between the germline ends. The CDR3 has 17 residues. A multiplex PCR was run with 60 Vbeta primers and 13 Jbeta primers. This table comes from immunoSEQ multiplex PCR, and its TCRdb copy is limited to in-frame clones, with some not included. Among about 110,000 clones listed, 82% were seen once. Sequenced material: PBMCs. The chain uses TRBV5-5 and TRBJ1-2; D might be TRBD1 (6 bases). The receptor was isolated from a man between 25 and 39 years old in good health and CMV-seropositive. In DNA form, the CDR3 reads TGTGCCAGCAGCACCCATAACAAGGGGGGGAAGGACTATGGCTACACCTTC. As protein: CASSTHNKGGKDYGYTF. The complete variable domain, with remaining parts taken from reference TRBV5-5 and TRBJ1-2, reads DAGVTQSPTHLIKTRGQQVTLRCSPISGHKSVSWYQQVLGQGPQFIFQYYEKEERGRGNFPDRFSARQFPNYSSELNVNALLLGDSALYLCASSTHNKGGKDYGYTFGSGTRLTVV.